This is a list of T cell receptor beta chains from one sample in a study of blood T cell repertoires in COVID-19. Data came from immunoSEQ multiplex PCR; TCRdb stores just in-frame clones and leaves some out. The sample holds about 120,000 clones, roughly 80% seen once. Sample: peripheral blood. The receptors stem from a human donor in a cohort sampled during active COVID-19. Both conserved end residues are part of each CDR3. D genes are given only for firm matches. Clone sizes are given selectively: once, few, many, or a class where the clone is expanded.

CASSLNRGYGYTF TGTGCCAGCAGCTTAAACAGGGGCTATGGCTACACCTTC TRBJ1-2 NA TRBV14 TRBD1
CASTSGHLNSYEQYF TGTGCCAGCACCTCGGGACACTTAAACTCCTACGAGCAGTACTTC TRBJ2-7 NA TRBV5-8 NA
CASSVQGLGSPLHF TGTGCCAGTAGTGTGCAGGGATTGGGTTCACCCCTCCACTTT TRBJ1-6 NA TRBV19 NA
CASSTRGTGGEKLFF TGTGCCAGTAGTACCCGTGGGACAGGGGGAGAAAAACTGTTTTTT TRBJ1-4 once TRBV19 TRBD1
CASSLDVRTGDEQYF TGTGCCAGCAGCTTAGATGTTAGGACGGGAGACGAGCAGTACTTC TRBJ2-7 NA TRBV7-9 NA
CASSQAGGGPGRNEKLFF TGCGCCAGCAGCCAGGCGGGAGGGGGTCCCGGCAGGAATGAAAAACTGTTTTTT TRBJ1-4 NA TRBV4-3 NA
CASSPWSMGGTEAFF TGTGCCAGTAGCCCCTGGTCCATGGGAGGGACTGAAGCTTTCTTT TRBJ1-1 NA TRBV19 NA
CASSPPAGLGSPLHF TGTGCCAGTAGTCCTCCGGCAGGGCTGGGGTCACCCCTCCACTTT TRBJ1-6 NA TRBV19 NA
CASTTGGGYGYTF TGTGCCAGCACCACAGGGGGAGGCTATGGCTACACCTTC TRBJ1-2 NA TRBV28 TRBD1
CASSVLGGLNEQFF TGTGCCAGCTCCGTCTTAGGTGGACTCAATGAGCAGTTCTTC TRBJ2-1 NA TRBV6-5 NA
CASSIRLVPGAYEQYF TGTGCCAGCAGCATCAGACTAGTGCCGGGGGCCTACGAGCAGTACTTC TRBJ2-7 NA TRBV7-2 NA
CASSLFQGDTTNEKLFF TGTGCCAGCAGTTTATTTCAGGGGGATACAACTAATGAAAAACTGTTTTTT TRBJ1-4 NA TRBV28 TRBD1
CASSYSSGLGNEQFF TGTGCCAGCAGTTACTCGAGCGGGTTGGGGAATGAGCAGTTCTTC TRBJ2-1 NA TRBV6-6 NA
CASSWVAGRGEKLFF TGTGCCAGCAGCTGGGTGGCAGGGAGGGGTGAAAAACTGTTTTTT TRBJ1-4 NA TRBV28 NA
CASSHVMQVYCHKMAVTIYF TGTGCCAGCAGCCATGTAATGCAGGTTTATTGTCACAAAATGGCCGTTACCATATATTTT TRBJ1-3 NA TRBV3-1/TRBV3-2 NA
CAINRQAEGSPLHF TGTGCCATCAATCGCCAGGCGGAGGGTTCACCCCTCCACTTT TRBJ1-6 NA TRBV6-6 NA
CASSLVDRQGPTPLHF TGTGCCAGCAGCTTGGTCGACCGACAGGGACCCACACCCCTCCACTTT TRBJ1-6 NA TRBV11-3 TRBD1
CASSRGWAQDTDTQYF TGCGCCAGCAGCCGTGGTTGGGCACAGGACACAGATACGCAGTATTTT TRBJ2-3 once TRBV5-1 NA
CASSVDSNTEAFF TGTGCCAGCAGTGTCGACAGTAACACTGAAGCTTTCTTT TRBJ1-1 NA TRBV2 NA
CSASGTDYGYTF TGCAGTGCTAGTGGGACAGACTATGGCTACACCTTC TRBJ1-2 NA TRBV20-1 TRBD1
CASSPTTGQNTEAFF TGTGCCAGCTCACCAACGACAGGACAAAACACTGAAGCTTTCTTT TRBJ1-1 NA TRBV18 NA
CASSPWTPSSYNEQFF TGTGCCAGCTCACCCTGGACACCCAGCTCCTACAATGAGCAGTTCTTC TRBJ2-1 NA TRBV18 NA
CASSQGAGGGYTF TGTGCCAGCAGCCAAGGGGCGGGGGGAGGCTACACCTTC TRBJ1-2 NA TRBV3-1/TRBV3-2 NA
CATSRAGGGYEQYF TGTGCCACCAGCAGAGCAGGGGGCGGCTACGAGCAGTACTTC TRBJ2-7 NA TRBV15 TRBD1
CASSQDLGTGARWEKLFF TGCGCCAGCAGCCAAGATCTTGGGACAGGGGCCCGGTGGGAAAAACTGTTTTTT TRBJ1-4 NA TRBV4-3 TRBD1
CASSQDRQGSSGANVLTF TGCGCCAGCAGCCAAGATAGACAGGGTTCCTCTGGGGCCAACGTCCTGACTTTC TRBJ2-6 once TRBV4-3 TRBD1
CASSYDSSGANVLTF TGTGCCAGCAGTTACGACAGTTCTGGGGCCAACGTCCTGACTTTC TRBJ2-6 NA TRBV6-2/TRBV6-3 NA
CASSPQGTGFTEAFF TGCGCCAGCAGCCCTCAAGGGACAGGGTTCACTGAAGCTTTCTTT TRBJ1-1 NA TRBV4-3 TRBD1